This TCR beta chain comes out of a study of blood T cell repertoires in COVID-19. Study summary: Whether acute or convalescent, the COVID-19 samples came from the United States, Italy and Spain.

Trimming pared 4 bases from V and 0 bases from J, leaving 20 bases between. The germline V gene encodes CDR1 SGHVS and CDR2 FQNEAQ. The CDR3 is made up of 18 amino acids. Original methodology: For nucleated cells, counts were estimated from reference gene primer amplification. Sequencing used immunoSEQ multiplex PCR; TCRdb keeps in-frame clones, though not all of them. D and trimming come from the DNA, and the V and J calls and clone size come from that table. The top ten hold almost 1.5% of the sample, which has 400,000 to 450,000 clones, approximately 90% seen once. This chain connects TRBV7-8 to TRBJ2-3; weak D call: TRBD1 (5 bases). The specimen sequenced was peripheral blood. This sequence originates from a woman in her 30s with active or convalescent COVID-19. The DNA of the CDR3 is TGTGCCAGCAGCTCTGAGCATAGACAGCAAGCTAGCACAGATACGCAGTATTTT. Encoded protein: CASSSEHRQQASTDTQYF.